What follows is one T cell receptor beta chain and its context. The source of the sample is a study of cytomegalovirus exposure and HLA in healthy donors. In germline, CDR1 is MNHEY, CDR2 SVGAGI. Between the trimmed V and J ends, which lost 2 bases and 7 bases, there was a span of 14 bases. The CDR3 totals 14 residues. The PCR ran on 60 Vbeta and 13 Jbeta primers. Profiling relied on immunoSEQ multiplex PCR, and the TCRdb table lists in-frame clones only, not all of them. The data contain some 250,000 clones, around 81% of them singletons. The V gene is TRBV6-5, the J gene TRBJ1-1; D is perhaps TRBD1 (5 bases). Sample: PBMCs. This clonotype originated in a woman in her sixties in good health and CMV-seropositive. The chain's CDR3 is CASSYLSWGDEAFF. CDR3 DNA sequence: TGTGCCAGCAGTTACCTCTCGTGGGGGGATGAAGCTTTCTTT.